This note documents a single TCR beta chain sequence. Its antigen is undetermined. The source of the sample is a study of radiotherapy plus CTLA-4 blockade in lung cancer. Overall study: Among all patients, 15% to 20% showed objective responses, while about 31% had disease control.

Patients with chemo-refractory metastatic non-small-cell lung cancer received focal radiation plus CTLA-4 blockade with ipilimumab. General study points: Interferon-beta, together with early blood T cell clone dynamics, reportedly best predicted response. There was expansion of tumor-derived TCR clones in blood after radiotherapy plus ipilimumab.

The V and J ends lost 1 base and 3 bases, in that order; junction bases with no gene match: 3. This CDR3 spans 16 amino acids. The V gene's germline CDR1 is SGHNT and CDR2 YENEEA. Only in-frame clones appear in the TCRdb table, and some are missing; sequencing was by immunoSEQ multiplex PCR. The sample gives roughly 120,000 clones, approximately 80% of which show up once; approximately 5% is in the top ten. The sequences come from peripheral blood, collected from a patient treated with radiotherapy plus ipilimumab. This sequence joins TRBV11-3 and TRBJ2-6, with 7 nucleotides matching TRBD2. This TCR was recovered from a human donor with non-small cell lung cancer who had a partial response to radiotherapy plus ipilimumab. The CDR3 coding sequence is TGTGCCAGCAGCTTAGGCCGGGGGGTTGGGGCCAACGTCCTGACTTTC. Translating it yields CASSLGRGVGANVLTF.